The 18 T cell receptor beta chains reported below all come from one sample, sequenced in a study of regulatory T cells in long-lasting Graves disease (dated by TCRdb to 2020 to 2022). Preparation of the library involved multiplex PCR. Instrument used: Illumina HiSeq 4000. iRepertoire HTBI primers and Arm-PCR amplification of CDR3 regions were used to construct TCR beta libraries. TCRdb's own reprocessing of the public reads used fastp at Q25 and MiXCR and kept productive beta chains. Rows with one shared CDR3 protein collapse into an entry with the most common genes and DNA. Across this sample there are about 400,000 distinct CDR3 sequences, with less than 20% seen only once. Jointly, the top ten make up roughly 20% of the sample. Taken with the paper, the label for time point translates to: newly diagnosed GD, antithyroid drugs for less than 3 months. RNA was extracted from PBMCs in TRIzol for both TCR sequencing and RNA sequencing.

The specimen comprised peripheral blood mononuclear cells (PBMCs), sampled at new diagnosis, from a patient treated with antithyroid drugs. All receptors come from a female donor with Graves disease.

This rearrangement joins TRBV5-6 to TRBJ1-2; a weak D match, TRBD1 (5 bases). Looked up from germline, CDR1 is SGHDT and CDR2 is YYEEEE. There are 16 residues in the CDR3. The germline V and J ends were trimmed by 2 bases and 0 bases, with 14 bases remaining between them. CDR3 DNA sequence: TGTGCCAGCAGCTTACAAACGGCAGGGACTAACTATGGCTACACCTTC. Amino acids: CASSLQTAGTNYGYTF.

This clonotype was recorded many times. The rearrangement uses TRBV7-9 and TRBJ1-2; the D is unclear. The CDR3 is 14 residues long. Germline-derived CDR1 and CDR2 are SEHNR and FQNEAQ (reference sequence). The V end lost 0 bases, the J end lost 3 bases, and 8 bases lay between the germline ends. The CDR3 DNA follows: TGTGCCAGCAGCTTAGCACCAAAGGACTATGGCTACACCTTC. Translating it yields CASSLAPKDYGYTF. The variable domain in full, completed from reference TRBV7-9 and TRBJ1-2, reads DTGVSQNPRHKITKRGQNVTFRCDPISEHNRLYWYRQTLGQGPEFLTYFQNEAQLEKSRLLSDRFSAERPKGSFSTLEIQRTEQGDSAMYLCASSLAPKDYGYTFGSGTRLTVV.

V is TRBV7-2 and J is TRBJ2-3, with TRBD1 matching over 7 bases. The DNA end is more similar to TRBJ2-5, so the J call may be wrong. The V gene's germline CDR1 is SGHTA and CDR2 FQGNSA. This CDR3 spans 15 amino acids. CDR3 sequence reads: CASSTYRDSRETQYF. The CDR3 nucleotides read TGTGCCAGCAGCACATACCGGGACAGCAGAGAGACCCAGTACTTC.

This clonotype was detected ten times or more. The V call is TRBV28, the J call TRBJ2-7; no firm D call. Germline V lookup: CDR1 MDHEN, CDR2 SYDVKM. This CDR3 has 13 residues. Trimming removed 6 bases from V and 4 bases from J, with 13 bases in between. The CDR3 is CASSSVRLYEQYF. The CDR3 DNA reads TGTGCCAGCAGCTCCGTACGCTTATACGAGCAGTACTTC.

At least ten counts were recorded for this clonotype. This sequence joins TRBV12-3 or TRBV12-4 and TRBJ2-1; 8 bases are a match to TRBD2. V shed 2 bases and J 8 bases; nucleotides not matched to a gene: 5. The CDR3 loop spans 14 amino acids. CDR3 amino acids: CASSLWGREDEQFF. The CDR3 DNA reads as TGTGCCAGCAGTTTATGGGGGCGGGAGGATGAGCAGTTCTTC.

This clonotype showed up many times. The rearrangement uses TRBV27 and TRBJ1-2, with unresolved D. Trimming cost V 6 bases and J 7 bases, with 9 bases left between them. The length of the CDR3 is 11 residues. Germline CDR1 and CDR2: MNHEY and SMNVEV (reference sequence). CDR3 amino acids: CASSDGVGYTF. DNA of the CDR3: TGTGCCAGCAGCGATGGGGTTGGCTACACCTTC.

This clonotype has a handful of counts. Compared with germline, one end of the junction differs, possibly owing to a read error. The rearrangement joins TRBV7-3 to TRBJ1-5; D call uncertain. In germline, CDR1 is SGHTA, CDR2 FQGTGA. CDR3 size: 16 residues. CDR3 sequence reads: CASSQGTFGGNQPQHF. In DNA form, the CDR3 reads TGCGCCAGCAGCCAAGGAACCTTCGGAGGCAATCAGCCCCAGCATTTT.

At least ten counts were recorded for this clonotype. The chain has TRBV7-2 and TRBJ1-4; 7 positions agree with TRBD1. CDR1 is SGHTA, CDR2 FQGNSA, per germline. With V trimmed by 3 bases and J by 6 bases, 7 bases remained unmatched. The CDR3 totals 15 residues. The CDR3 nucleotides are TGTGCCAGCAGCTTCGTGGGACAGCGTCATGAAAAACTGTTTTTT. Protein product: CASSFVGQRHEKLFF.

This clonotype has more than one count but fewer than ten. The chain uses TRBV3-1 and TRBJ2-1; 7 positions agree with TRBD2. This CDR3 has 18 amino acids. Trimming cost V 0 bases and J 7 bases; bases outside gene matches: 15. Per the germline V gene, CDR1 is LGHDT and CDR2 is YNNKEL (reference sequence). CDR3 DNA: TGTGCCAGCAGCCAAGATCTCCCGGGACTAAATCACAGGAATGAGCAGTTCTTC. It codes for CASSQDLPGLNHRNEQFF.

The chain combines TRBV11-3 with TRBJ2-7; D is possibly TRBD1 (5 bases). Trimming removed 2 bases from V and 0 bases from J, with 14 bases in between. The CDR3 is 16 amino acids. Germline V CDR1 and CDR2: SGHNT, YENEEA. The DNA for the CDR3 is TGTGCCAGCAGCTTATCTTGGGGAAGGGGCTCCTACGAGCAGTACTTC. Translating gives CASSLSWGRGSYEQYF. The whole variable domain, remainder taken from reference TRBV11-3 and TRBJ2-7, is EAGVVQSPRYKIIEKKQPVAFWCNPISGHNTLYWYLQNLGQGPELLIRYENEEAVDDSQLPKDRFSAERLKGVDSTLKIQPAELGDSAVYLCASSLSWGRGSYEQYFGPGTRLTVT.

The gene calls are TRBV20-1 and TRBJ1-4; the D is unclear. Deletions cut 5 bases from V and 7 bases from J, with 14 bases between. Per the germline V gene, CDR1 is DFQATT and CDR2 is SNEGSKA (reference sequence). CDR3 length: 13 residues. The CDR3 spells CSAWAGMGEKLFF. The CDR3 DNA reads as TGCAGTGCTTGGGCCGGGATGGGTGAAAAACTGTTTTTT.

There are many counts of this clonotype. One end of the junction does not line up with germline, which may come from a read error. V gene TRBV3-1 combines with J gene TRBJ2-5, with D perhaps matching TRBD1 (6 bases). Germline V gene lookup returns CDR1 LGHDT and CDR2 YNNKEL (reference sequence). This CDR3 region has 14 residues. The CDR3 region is CASRQGQLQETQYF. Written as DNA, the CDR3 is TGTGCCAGCAGACAAGGACAGCTCCAAGAGACCCAGTACTTC.

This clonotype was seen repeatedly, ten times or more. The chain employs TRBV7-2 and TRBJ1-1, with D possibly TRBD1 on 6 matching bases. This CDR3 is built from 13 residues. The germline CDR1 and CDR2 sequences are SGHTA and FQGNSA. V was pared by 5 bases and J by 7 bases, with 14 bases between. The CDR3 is CASSPDSYYEAFF. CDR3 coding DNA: TGTGCCAGCAGCCCGGACAGCTACTATGAAGCTTTCTTT. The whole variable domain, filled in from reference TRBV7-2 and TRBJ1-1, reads GAGVSQSPSNKVTEKGKDVELRCDPISGHTALYWYRQSLGQGLEFLIYFQGNSAPDKSGLPSDRFSAERTGGSVSTLTIQRTQQEDSAVYLCASSPDSYYEAFFGQGTRLTVV.

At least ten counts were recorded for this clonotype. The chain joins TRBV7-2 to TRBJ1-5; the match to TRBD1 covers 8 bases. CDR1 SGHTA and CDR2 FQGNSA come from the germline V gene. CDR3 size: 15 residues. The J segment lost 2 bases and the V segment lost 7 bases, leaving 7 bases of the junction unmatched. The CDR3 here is CASTRTGLGNQPQHF. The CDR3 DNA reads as TGTGCCAGCACAAGGACAGGGCTAGGCAATCAGCCCCAGCATTTT.

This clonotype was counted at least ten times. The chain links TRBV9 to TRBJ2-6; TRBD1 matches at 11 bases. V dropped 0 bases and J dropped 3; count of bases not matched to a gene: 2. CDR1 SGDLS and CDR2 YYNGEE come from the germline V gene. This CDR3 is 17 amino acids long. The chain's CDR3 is CASSVGTGGSGANVLTF. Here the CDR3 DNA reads TGTGCCAGCAGCGTAGGGACAGGGGGCAGTGGGGCCAACGTCCTGACTTTC.

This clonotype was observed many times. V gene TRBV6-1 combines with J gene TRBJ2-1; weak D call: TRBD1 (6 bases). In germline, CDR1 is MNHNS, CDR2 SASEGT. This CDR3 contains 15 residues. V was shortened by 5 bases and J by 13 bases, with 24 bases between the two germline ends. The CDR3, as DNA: TGTGCCAGCAGTCCCCTGAGCAGGGGAGAAAGCCCACAGTTCTTC. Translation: CASSPLSRGESPQFF.

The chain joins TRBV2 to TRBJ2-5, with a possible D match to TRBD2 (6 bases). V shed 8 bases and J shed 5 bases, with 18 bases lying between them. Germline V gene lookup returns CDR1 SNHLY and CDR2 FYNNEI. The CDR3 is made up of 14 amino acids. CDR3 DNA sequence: TGTGCCAGCTGGCTCGGGGGTATATCGGAGACCCAGTACTTC. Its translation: CASWLGGISETQYF.

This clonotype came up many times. The CDR3 DNA is TGCGCCAGCAGCGCAGGGTCCGGGGAGCTGTTTTTT. It is translated as CASSAGSGELFF. This chain links TRBV10-1 with TRBJ2-2, with D tentatively TRBD1 (5 bases). CDR1 WNHNN and CDR2 SYGVQD come from the germline V gene (reference sequence). The CDR3 has 12 residues. V was pared by 6 bases and J by 6 bases, with 8 bases between.